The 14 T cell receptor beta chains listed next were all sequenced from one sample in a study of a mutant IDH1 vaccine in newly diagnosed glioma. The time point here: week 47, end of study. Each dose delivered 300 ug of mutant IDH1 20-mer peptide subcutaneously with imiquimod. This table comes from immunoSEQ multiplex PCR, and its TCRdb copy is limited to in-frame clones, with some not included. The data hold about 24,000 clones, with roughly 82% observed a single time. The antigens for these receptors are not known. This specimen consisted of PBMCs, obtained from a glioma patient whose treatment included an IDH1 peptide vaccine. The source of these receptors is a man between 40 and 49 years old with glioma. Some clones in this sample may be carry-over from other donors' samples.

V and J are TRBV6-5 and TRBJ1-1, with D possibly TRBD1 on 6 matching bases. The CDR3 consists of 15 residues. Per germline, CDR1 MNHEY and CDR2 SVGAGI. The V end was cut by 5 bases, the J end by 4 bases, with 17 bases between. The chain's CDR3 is CASSKTGGRSTEAFF. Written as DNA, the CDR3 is TGTGCCAGCAGTAAGACAGGTGGTAGGAGCACTGAAGCTTTCTTT.

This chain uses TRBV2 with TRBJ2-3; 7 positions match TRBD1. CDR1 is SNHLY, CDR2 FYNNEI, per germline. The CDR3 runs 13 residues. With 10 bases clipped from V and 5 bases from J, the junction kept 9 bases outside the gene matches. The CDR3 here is CATAGQARDTQYF. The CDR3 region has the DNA TGTGCCACCGCCGGACAGGCTAGAGATACGCAGTATTTT.

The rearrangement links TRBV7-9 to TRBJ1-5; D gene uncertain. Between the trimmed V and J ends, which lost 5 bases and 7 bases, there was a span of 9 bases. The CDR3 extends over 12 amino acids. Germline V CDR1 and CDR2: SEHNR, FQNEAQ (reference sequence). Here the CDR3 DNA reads TGTGCCAGCAGCCCAGGAAGCCAGCCCCAGCATTTT. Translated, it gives CASSPGSQPQHF.

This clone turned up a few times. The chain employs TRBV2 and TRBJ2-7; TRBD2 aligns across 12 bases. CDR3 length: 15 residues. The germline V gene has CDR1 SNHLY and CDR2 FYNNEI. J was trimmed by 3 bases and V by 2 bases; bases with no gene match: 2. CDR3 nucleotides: TGTGCCAGCAGTGAAACTAGCGGGGGGATCTACGAGCAGTACTTC. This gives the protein CASSETSGGIYEQYF.

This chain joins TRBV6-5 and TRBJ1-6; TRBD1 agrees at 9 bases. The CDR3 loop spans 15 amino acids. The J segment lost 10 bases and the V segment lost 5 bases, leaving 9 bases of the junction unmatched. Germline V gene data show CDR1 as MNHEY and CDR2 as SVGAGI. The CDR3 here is CASSTPTGGGSPLHF. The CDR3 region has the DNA TGTGCCAGCAGTACACCGACAGGGGGAGGCTCACCCCTCCACTTT.

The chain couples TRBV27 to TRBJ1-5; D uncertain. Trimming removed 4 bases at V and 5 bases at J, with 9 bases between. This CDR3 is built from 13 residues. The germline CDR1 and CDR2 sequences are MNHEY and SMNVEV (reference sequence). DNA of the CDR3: TGTGCCAGCAGTTGGGCTGCCGATCAGCCCCAGCATTTT. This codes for CASSWAADQPQHF.

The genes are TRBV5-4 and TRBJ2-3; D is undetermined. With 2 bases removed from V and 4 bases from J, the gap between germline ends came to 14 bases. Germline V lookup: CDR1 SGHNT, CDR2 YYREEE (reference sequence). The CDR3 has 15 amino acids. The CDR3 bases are TGTGCCAGCAGCTTCATCCGCCCCAAGGCAGATACGCAGTATTTT. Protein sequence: CASSFIRPKADTQYF.

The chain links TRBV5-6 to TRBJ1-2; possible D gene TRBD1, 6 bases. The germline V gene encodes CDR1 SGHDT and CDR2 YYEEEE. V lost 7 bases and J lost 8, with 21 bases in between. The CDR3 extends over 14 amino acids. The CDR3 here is CASSPGGGPYGYTF. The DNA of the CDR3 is TGTGCCAGCTCCCCCGGAGGGGGGCCTTACGGCTACACCTTC.

Written as DNA, the CDR3 is TGTGCCAGCAGGTCTACAGGGTCAGGCTACAATGAGCAGTTCTTC. Translation gives CASRSTGSGYNEQFF. The chain has TRBV5-4 and TRBJ2-1, with D possibly matching TRBD1 (6 bases). Trimming took off 5 bases at V and 3 bases at J, with 15 bases between the two ends. Germline-derived CDR1 and CDR2 are SGHNT and YYREEE (reference sequence). This CDR3 has 15 amino acids.

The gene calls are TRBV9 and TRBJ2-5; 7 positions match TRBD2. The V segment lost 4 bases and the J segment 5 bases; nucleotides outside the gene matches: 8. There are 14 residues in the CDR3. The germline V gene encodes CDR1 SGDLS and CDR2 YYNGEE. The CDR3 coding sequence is TGTGCCAGCAGCTTCGACACCGGGGGGGAGACCCAGTACTTC. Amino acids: CASSFDTGGETQYF. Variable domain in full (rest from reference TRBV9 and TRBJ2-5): DSGVTQTPKHLITATGQRVTLRCSPRSGDLSVYWYQQSLDQGLQFLIQYYNGEERAKGNILERFSAQQFPDLHSELNLSSLELGDSALYFCASSFDTGGETQYFGPGTRLLVL.

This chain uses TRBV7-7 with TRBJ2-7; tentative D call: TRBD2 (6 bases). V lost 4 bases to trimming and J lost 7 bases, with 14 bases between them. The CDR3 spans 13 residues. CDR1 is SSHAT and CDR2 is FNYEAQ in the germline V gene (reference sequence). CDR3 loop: CASSSGAGTEQYF. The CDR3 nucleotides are TGTGCCAGCAGCTCTGGAGCGGGCACTGAGCAGTACTTC. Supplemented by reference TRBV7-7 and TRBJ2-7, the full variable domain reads GAGVSQSPRYKVTKRGQDVTLRCDPISSHATLYWYQQALGQGPEFLTYFNYEAQPDKSGLPSDRFSAERPEGSISTLTIQRTEQRDSAMYRCASSSGAGTEQYFGPGTRLTVT.

CDR3 coding DNA: TGTGCCAGCTCACCACGGGACAGGCTGCGTGATGGCTACACCTTC. The encoded protein is CASSPRDRLRDGYTF. The chain is built from TRBV18 and TRBJ1-2; 8 nucleotides line up with TRBD1. CDR3 length: 15 residues. CDR1 KGHSH and CDR2 LQKENI come from the germline V gene. J lost 6 bases, V lost 1 base, and 7 bases had no gene match.

The CDR3 nucleotides are TGCGCCAGCAGCCAAGGGGAGGGGTCGGGCGCAGATACGCAGTATTTT. This gives the protein CASSQGEGSGADTQYF. The chain has TRBV4-3 and TRBJ2-3, with 7 bases identical to TRBD2. The V and J ends lost 1 base and 4 bases, in that order; junction bases with no gene match: 8. The CDR3 runs 16 residues. In germline, CDR1 is LGHNA, CDR2 YSLEER.

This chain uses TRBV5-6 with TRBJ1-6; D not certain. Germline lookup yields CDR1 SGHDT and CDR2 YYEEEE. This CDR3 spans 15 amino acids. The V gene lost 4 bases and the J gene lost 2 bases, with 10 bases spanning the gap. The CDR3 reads CASSLRSTYNSPLHF. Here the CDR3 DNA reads TGTGCCAGCAGCCTTCGATCGACCTATAATTCACCCCTCCACTTT.